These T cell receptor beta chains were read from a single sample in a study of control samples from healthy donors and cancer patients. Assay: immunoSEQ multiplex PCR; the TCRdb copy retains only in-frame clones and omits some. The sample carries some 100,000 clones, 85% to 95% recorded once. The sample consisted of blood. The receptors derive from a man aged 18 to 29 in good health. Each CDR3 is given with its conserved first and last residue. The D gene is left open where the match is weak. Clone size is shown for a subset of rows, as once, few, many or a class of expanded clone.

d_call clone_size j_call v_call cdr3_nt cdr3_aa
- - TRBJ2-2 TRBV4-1 TGCGCCAGCAGCCCCCCTCTAGGGGAGCTGTTTTTT CASSPPLGELFF
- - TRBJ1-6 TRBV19 TGTGCCAGTAGTCGAGGTTTGGGTGAAAAGGATTCACCCCTCCACTTT CASSRGLGEKDSPLHF
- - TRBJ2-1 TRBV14 TGTGCCAGCAGCCAAGCCCGTGAGCAGTTCTTC CASSQAREQFF
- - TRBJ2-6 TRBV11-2 TGTGCCAGCAGAATGTGGGATAGTAGCTCTGGGGCCAACGTCCTGACTTTC CASRMWDSSSGANVLTF
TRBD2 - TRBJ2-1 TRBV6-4 TGTGCCACCAGCACCGGGACTAGCGGGAACAATGAGCAGTTCTTC CATSTGTSGNNEQFF
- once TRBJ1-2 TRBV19 TGTGCCAGTAGTTTTGGCAGTAACTATGGCTACACCTTC CASSFGSNYGYTF
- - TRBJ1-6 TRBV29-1 TGCAGCGTTGACCGAAACGACTTT CSVDRNDF
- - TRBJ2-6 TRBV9 TGTGCCAGCAGCGTAGACGGGGCTGGGGCCAACGTCCTGACTTTC CASSVDGAGANVLTF
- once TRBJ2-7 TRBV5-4 TGTGCCAGCAGCCGGGACCGCCGAGACGAGCAGTACTTC CASSRDRRDEQYF
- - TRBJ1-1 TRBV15 TGTGCCACCAGCGGGAACACTGAAGCTTTCTTT CATSGNTEAFF
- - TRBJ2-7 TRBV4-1 TGCGCCAGCAGCCAAGATCCTAGCGAGTTGGACGAGCAGTACTTC CASSQDPSELDEQYF
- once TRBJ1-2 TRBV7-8 TGTGCCAGCAGCCTGGATATGGGTGTATTAGGGGGCTACACCTTC CASSLDMGVLGGYTF
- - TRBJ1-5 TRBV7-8 TGTGCCAGCAGCTTAGGGGTAGCTAGCAATCAGCCCCAGCATTTT CASSLGVASNQPQHF
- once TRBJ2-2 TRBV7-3 TGTGCCAGCAGCTTCTGGGACGGGGAGCTGTTTTTT CASSFWDGELFF
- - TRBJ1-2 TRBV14 TGTGCCAGCAGCCCTTTTGTCACAGGCGGCTATGGCTACACCTTC CASSPFVTGGYGYTF
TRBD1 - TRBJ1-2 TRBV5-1 TGCGCCAGCAGGGACGGACAGGCCAACTATGGCTACACCTTC CASRDGQANYGYTF
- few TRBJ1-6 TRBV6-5 TGTGCCAGCGGGTTGGGAATTGAAAATAATTCACCCCTCCACTTT CASGLGIENNSPLHF
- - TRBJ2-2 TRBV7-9 TGTGCCAGCAGCTTAGGTGGCGGGATCACCGGGGAGCTGTTTTTT CASSLGGGITGELFF
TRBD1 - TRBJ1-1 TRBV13 TGTGCCAGCAGCATCCAGGGGGGCACTGAAGCTTTCTTT CASSIQGGTEAFF
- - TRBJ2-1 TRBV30 TGTGCCTGGAGTGCAGGCAGGGGCAACAATGAGCAGTTCTTC CAWSAGRGNNEQFF
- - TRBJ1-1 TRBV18 TGTGCCAGCTCACCAATGGGTGTAGGAACTGAAGCTTTCTTT CASSPMGVGTEAFF
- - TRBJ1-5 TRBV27 TGTGCCAGCAGTTCCGGATCCGGGAGGCCCCAGCATTTT CASSSGSGRPQHF
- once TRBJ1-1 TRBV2 TGTGCCAGCAGTGCGGCTTTCTTT CASSAAFF
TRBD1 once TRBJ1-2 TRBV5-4 TGTGCCAGCAGCTTGGGAGGGACAGAAAACGGCTACACCTTC CASSLGGTENGYTF
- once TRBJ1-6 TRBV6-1 TGTGCCAGCAGTGAATATGAGGGGCGTGGAAATTCACCCCTCCACTTT CASSEYEGRGNSPLHF
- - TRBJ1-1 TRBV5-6 TGTGCCAGCAGCTTGGCCGGCAGGACTAGCGCTGAAGCTTTCTTT CASSLAGRTSAEAFF
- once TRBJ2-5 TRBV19 TGTGCCAGTAGTATGACGGGACTGCTGACACAAGAGACCCAGTACTTC CASSMTGLLTQETQYF
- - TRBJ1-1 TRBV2 TGTGCCAGCAGGGGGGGGAACACTGAAGCTTTCTTT CASRGGNTEAFF
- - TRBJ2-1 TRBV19 TGTGCCAGTAGTATAGCCGGGACCCAGCGGCCCGAGCAGTTCTTC CASSIAGTQRPEQFF
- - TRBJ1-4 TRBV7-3 TGTGCCAGCAGCTTAACGGGGCAGACTAATGAAAAACTGTTTTTT CASSLTGQTNEKLFF
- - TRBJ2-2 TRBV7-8 TGTGCCAGCAGCTCCGGGATCTCCGGGGAGCTGTTTTTT CASSSGISGELFF
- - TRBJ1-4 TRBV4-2 TGTGCCAGCAGCCAGCTACGGGATAAACTGTTTTTT CASSQLRDKLFF
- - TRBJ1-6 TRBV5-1 TGCGCCAGCAGCTTGGTTCCACACAGCGAACCGAATTCACCCCTCCACTTT CASSLVPHSEPNSPLHF
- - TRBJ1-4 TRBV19 TGTGCCAGTAGCATTCGTGGACGGACTAATGAAAAACTGTTTTTT CASSIRGRTNEKLFF
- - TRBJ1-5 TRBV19 TGTGCCAGTAGTATAGGGGTAGGGCAGCCCCAGCATTTT CASSIGVGQPQHF
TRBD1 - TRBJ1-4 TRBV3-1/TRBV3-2 TGTGCCAGCTCCGGGACAGCCCCAGAAAAACTGTTTTTT CASSGTAPEKLFF
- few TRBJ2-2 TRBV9 TGTGCCAGCAGCGCCTACGCCACCGGGGAGCTGTTTTTT CASSAYATGELFF
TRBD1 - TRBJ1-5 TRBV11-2 TGTGCCAGCAGCCCAGGGGGCCCCAATCAGCCCCAGCATTTT CASSPGGPNQPQHF
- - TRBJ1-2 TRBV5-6 TGTGCCAGCAGCAAGACCCGGGAGTCGGGTGGCTACACCTTC CASSKTRESGGYTF
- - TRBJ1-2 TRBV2 TGTGCCAGCATCGCGGCCAGGGCAAACTATGGCTACACCTTC CASIAARANYGYTF
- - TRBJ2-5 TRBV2 TGTGCCAGCAGTGAAGGGGGCAGAACCCTTCAAGAGACCCAGTACTTC CASSEGGRTLQETQYF
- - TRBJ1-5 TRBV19 TGTGCCAGTAGGCACGGTTTGAATCAGCCCCAGCATTTT CASRHGLNQPQHF
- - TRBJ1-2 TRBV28 TGTGCCAGCAGCCGGACAGATTACTATGGCTACACCTTC CASSRTDYYGYTF
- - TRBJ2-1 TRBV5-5 TGTGCCAGCAGCTCTCCTTGGGTTGGGAAGCAGTTCTTC CASSSPWVGKQFF
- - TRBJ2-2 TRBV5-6 TGTGCCAGCAGCTTGTCCTGGAGTTACACCGGGGAGCTGTTTTTT CASSLSWSYTGELFF
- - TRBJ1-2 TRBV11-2 TGTGCCAGCAGCTTAGATCGGGCAGGCGCATATGGCTACACCTTC CASSLDRAGAYGYTF
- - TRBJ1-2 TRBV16 TGTGCCAGCAGCCAATCCCTGGATGGCTACACCTTC CASSQSLDGYTF
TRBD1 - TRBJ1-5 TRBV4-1 TGCGCCAGCAGCCACCCCGACAGGGATGGTCAGCCCCAGCATTTT CASSHPDRDGQPQHF
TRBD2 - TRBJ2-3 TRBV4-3 TGCGCCAGCAGCCAGGTCGGGACTAGCGGGACGACAGATACGCAGTATTTT CASSQVGTSGTTDTQYF
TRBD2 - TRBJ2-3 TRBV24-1 TGTGCCACCAGTGAGAACGGGGGGTCTAGCACAGATACGCAGTATTTT CATSENGGSSTDTQYF
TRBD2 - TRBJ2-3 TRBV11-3 TGTGCCAGCAGCTTAGGAGCGGGGAACACAGATACGCAGTATTTT CASSLGAGNTDTQYF
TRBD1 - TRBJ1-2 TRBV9 TGTGCCAGCAGCGTACACGACAGGGTGGTTGACTATGGCTACACCTTC CASSVHDRVVDYGYTF
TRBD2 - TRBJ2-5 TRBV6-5 TGTGCCAGCAGTTTTAGCGGGCAAGAGACCCAGTACTTC CASSFSGQETQYF